This T cell receptor beta chain was recovered during a study of shared clonotypes between healthy human individuals. Overall study results and limits: The authors sampled blood alone, and tissue repertoires likely differ. An anticipated effect of sequencing depth on clonotype sharing among donors was recognized.

Genomic DNA per cell subset filled all wells of several immunoSEQ plates. TCRdb keeps only in-frame clones here, not all; method: immunoSEQ multiplex PCR. The table lists 900,000 to 1,200,000 clones, around 78% of them singletons. There are many counts of this clone. Its antigen is not identified. Other DNA sequences in the sample encode the same CDR3. Both subsets, CD45RA+ naive and CD45RA-negative memory, were split from the CD4+ cells. Germline V lookup: CDR1 SEHNR, CDR2 FQNEAQ (reference sequence). V was pared by 7 bases and J by 4 bases, with 5 bases of the junction left unmatched. The CDR3 runs 13 residues.

The gene calls are TRBV7-9 and TRBJ1-1, with 8 bases lining up with TRBD1. The TCR sequence derives from a man aged 18-30 years in good health. Some clones in this sample may be carry-over from other donors' samples. The specimen was memory CD4+ T cells from PBMCs. Subset defined: CD45RA-negative fraction. CDR3 loop: CASIRDRGTEAFF. CDR3 bases: TGTGCCAGCATCCGAGACAGGGGCACTGAAGCTTTCTTT.